What follows describes a single T cell receptor (beta chain). The antigen is unknown. This sample is drawn from a study of response to subunit inactivated influenza vaccine. Findings of the study overall: That few new T cells are recruited by each seasonal influenza vaccination was the authors' suggestion.

TCRdb recomputed calls from the RT-PCR reads with MiXCR, one row per CDR3 protein. The sample holds hundreds of thousands of distinct CDR3 sequences, around a sixth seen once. The CDR3 spans 14 residues. Trimming stripped 6 bases from V and 7 bases from J, with 16 bases between. CDR1 and CDR2 from the germline V gene are MNHNS and SASEGT. The rearrangement joins TRBV6-1 to TRBJ2-1; D is tentatively TRBD1 or TRBD2 (6 bases each). The sample was PBMCs from blood, taken 11 to 12 days after vaccination. This receptor was taken from a man in his forties or fifties who received an inactivated influenza vaccine. CDR3 DNA: TGTGCCAGCAGCCCCGGGGGCCGGTGGAATGAGCAGTTCTTC. Translated, it gives CASSPGGRWNEQFF.